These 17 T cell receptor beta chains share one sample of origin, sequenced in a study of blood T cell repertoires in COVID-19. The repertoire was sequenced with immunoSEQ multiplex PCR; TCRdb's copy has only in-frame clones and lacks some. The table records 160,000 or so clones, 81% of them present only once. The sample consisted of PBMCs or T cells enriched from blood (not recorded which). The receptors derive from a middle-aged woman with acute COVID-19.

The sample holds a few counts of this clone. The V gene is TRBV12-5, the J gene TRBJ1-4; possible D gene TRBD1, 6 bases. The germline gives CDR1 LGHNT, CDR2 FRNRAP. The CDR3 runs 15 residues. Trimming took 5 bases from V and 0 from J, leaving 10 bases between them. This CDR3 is CASGMGDTTNEKLFF. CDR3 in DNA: TGTGCTAGTGGTATGGGGGACACAACTAATGAAAAACTGTTTTTT.

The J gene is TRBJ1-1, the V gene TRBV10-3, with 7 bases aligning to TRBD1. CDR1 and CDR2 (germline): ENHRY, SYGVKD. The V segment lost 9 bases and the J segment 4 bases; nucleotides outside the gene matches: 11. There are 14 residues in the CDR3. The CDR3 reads CAIKTTGMGTEAFF. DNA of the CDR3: TGTGCCATTAAGACGACAGGGATGGGCACTGAAGCTTTCTTT.

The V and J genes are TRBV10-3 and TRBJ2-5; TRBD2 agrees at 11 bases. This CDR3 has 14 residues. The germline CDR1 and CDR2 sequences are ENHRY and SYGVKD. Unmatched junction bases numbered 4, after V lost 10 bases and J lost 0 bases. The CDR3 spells CATGTSGYQETQYF. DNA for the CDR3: TGTGCCACCGGGACTAGCGGATACCAAGAGACCCAGTACTTC.

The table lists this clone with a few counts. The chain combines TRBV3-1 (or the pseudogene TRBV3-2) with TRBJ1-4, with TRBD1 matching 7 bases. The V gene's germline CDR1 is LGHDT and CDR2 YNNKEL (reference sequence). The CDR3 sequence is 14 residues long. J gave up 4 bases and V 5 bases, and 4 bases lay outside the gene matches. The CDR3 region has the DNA TGTGCCAGCAGCAACCGGGACAGTAATGAAAAACTGTTTTTT. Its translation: CASSNRDSNEKLFF.

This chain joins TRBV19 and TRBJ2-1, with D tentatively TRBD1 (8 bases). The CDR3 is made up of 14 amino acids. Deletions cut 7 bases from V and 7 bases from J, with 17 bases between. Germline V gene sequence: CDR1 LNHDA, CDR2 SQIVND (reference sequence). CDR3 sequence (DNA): TGTGCCAGTAACAGGGGGGGTATTTGGAATGAGCAGTTCTTC. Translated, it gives CASNRGGIWNEQFF.

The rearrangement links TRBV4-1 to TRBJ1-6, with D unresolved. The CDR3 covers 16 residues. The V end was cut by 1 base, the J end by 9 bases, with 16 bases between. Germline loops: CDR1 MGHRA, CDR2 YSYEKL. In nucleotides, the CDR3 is TGCGCCAGCAGCCAAGTAATCGGGGAGAAGGGTTCACCCCTCCACTTT. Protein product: CASSQVIGEKGSPLHF.

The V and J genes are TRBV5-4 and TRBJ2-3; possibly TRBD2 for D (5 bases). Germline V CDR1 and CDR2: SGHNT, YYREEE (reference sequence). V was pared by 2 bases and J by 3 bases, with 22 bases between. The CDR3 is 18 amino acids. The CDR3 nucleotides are TGTGCCAGCAGCTTCGGGGTGGTTATGGGGTTTGGGACAGATACGCAGTATTTT. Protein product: CASSFGVVMGFGTDTQYF.

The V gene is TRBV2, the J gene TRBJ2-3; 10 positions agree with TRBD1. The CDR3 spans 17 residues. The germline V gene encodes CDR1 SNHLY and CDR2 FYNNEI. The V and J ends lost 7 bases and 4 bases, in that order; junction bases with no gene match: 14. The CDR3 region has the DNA TGTGCCAGCAACACCCGGGACAGGGGTAGGGGATCAGATACGCAGTATTTT. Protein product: CASNTRDRGRGSDTQYF.

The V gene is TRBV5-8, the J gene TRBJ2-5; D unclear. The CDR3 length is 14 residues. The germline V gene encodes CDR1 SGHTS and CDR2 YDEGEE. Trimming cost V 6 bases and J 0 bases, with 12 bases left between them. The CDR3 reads CASIPEQNQETQYF. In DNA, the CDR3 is TGTGCCAGCATCCCAGAACAGAACCAAGAGACCCAGTACTTC.

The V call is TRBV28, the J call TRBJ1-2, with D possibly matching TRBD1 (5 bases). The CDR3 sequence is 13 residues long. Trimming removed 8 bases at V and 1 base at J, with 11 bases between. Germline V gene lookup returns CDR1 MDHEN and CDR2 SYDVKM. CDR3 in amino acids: CASVAGRNYGYTF. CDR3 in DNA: TGTGCCAGCGTGGCAGGGCGTAACTATGGCTACACCTTC.

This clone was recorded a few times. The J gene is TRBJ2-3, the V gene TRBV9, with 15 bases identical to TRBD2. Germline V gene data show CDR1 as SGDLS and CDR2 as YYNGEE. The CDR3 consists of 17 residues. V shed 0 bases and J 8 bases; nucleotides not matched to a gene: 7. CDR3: CASSVGVGLAGGGTQYF. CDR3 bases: TGTGCCAGCAGCGTAGGCGTGGGACTAGCGGGAGGAGGTACGCAGTATTTT.

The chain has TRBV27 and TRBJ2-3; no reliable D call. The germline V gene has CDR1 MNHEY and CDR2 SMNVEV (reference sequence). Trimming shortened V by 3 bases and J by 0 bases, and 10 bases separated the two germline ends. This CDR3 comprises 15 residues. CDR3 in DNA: TGTGCCAGCAGTTTTTGGAAGACTAGCACAGATACGCAGTATTTT. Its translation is CASSFWKTSTDTQYF.

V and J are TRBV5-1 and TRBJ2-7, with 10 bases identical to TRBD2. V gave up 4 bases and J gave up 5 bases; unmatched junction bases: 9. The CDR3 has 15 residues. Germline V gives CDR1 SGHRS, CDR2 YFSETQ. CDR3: CASSPQASGRNEQYF. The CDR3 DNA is TGCGCCAGCAGCCCGCAGGCTAGCGGGAGAAACGAGCAGTACTTC.

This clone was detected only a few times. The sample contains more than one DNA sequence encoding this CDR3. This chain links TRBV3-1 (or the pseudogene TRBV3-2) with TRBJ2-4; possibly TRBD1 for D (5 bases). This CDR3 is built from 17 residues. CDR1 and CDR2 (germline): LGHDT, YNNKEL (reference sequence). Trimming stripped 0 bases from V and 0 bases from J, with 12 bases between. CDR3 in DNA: TGTGCCAGCAGCCAAGACGGTCGACAGCTAGCCAAAAACATTCAGTACTTC. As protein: CASSQDGRQLAKNIQYF.

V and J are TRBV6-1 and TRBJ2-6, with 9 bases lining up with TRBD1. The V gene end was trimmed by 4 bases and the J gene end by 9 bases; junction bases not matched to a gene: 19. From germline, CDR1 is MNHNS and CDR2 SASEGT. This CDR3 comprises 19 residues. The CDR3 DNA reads TGTGCCAGCAGTGCTGGGGACAGGGCCCTCCGGATGGGTTACAACGTCCTGACTTTC. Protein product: CASSAGDRALRMGYNVLTF.

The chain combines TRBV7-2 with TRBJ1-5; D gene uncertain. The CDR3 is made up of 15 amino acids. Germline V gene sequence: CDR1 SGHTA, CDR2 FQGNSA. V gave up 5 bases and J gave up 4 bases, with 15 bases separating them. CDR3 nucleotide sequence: TGTGCCAGCAGCGTATCGGGGAAAGGGAATCAGCCCCAGCATTTT. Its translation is CASSVSGKGNQPQHF. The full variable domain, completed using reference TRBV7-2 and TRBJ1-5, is GAGVSQSPSNKVTEKGKDVELRCDPISGHTALYWYRQSLGQGLEFLIYFQGNSAPDKSGLPSDRFSAERTGGSVSTLTIQRTQQEDSAVYLCASSVSGKGNQPQHFGDGTRLSIL.

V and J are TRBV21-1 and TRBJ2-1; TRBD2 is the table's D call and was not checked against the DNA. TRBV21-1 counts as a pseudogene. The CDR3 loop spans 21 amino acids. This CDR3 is CASSKEFGEASGNRLYNEQFF. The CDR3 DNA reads TGTGCCAGCAGCAAAGAATTTGGGGAGGCTAGCGGGAATCGACTCTACAATGAGCAGTTCTTC.